This T cell receptor (beta chain) stems from a study of T cell repertoires in cytomegalovirus infection. The wider study: Recently identified HLA-C-restricted CMV epitopes were among the peptides used. Matching HLA type and CMV infection were both indicated by public TCR beta signatures.

Germline V gives CDR1 SGHTA, CDR2 FQGNSA. V was shortened by 3 bases and J by 0 bases, with 8 bases between the two germline ends. The CDR3 loop spans 14 amino acids. In this sample, this clonotype turned up a few times. Its antigen is currently unknown. TCRdb reanalysed the reads using MiXCR and keeps one entry per CDR3 protein. This sample carries roughly 570,000 distinct CDR3 sequences, about 39% of them seen once, and the ten largest clones take about 46%. V is TRBV7-2 and J is TRBJ2-5, with D maybe TRBD2 (6 bases). The TCR was taken from a human donor in good health (CMV status not recorded). Some clones in this sample may be carry-over from other donors' samples. This material consisted of cultured PBMCs, taken from culture after CMV antigen stimulation. CDR3 loop: CASSFVADQETQYF. CDR3 coding DNA: TGTGCCAGCAGCTTCGTAGCGGACCAAGAGACCCAGTACTTC.